These 21 T cell receptor beta chains originate from one sample sequenced in a study of cytotoxic CD8 clonotypes in ibrutinib-treated CLL. Produced via immunoSEQ multiplex PCR; TCRdb's table is partial and in-frame only. The sample contains some 120,000 clones, roughly 57% of which appear only once. The sequenced sample was PBMCs, obtained after 24 months of ibrutinib treatment. All receptors come from a human donor with chronic lymphocytic leukemia.

The chain is built from TRBV29-1 and TRBJ2-2; 7 positions match TRBD1. J lost 2 bases, V lost 4 bases, and 4 bases had no gene match. Looked up from germline, CDR1 is SQVTM and CDR2 is ANQGSEA. The CDR3 runs 14 residues. The CDR3 region is CSVAGTENTGELFF. In nucleotides, the CDR3 is TGCAGCGTTGCCGGGACAGAAAACACCGGGGAGCTGTTTTTT.

This chain links TRBV29-1 with TRBJ1-1, with a weak D call TRBD1 (5 bases). Germline CDR1 reads SQVTM; CDR2 reads ANQGSEA. This CDR3 has 11 amino acids. V shed 3 bases and J shed 12 bases, with 14 bases lying between them. CDR3 DNA: TGCAGCGTTGAGGGGGTCAGAGGAACTTTCTTT. Protein: CSVEGVRGTFF.

The V call is TRBV7-3, the J call TRBJ2-1; D perhaps matches TRBD1 (5 bases). V shed 5 bases and J shed 4 bases, with 15 bases lying between them. This CDR3 has 15 amino acids. Per the germline V gene, CDR1 is SGHTA and CDR2 is FQGTGA. The CDR3 DNA reads as TGTGCCAGCAGCCCGGTGGGCAGGGAATACAATGAGCAGTTCTTC. It codes for CASSPVGREYNEQFF.

This clone was observed many times. The chain employs TRBV5-1 and TRBJ2-7; D is unresolved. This CDR3 has 12 residues. CDR1 and CDR2 from the germline V gene are SGHRS and YFSETQ. Trimming cost V 2 bases and J 5 bases, with 8 bases left between them. The DNA of the CDR3 is TGCGCCAGCAGCTTAGGTGAGAACGAGCAGTACTTC. This gives the protein CASSLGENEQYF.

This clone showed up just a few times. CDR3 in DNA: TGCAGCGTTGCCGGGACAGGCCCCCTCTCCTACAATGAGCAGTTCTTC. Its protein is CSVAGTGPLSYNEQFF. This sequence joins TRBV29-1 and TRBJ2-1, with TRBD1 matching 8 bases. Germline V lookup: CDR1 SQVTM, CDR2 ANQGSEA. V trimming: 4 bases; J trimming: 0 bases; junction bases outside the gene matches: 8. The CDR3 contains 16 residues.

The rearrangement joins TRBV7-2 to TRBJ2-3; D remains ambiguous. This CDR3 spans 14 amino acids. CDR1 and CDR2 from the germline V gene are SGHTA and FQGNSA. Trimming took off 2 bases at V and 9 bases at J, with 15 bases between the two ends. The CDR3 DNA sequence: TGTGCCAGCAGCTTACGTGGGGAAACCTCCACGCAGTATTTT. This encodes CASSLRGETSTQYF.

The chain employs TRBV5-1 and TRBJ1-1; TRBD1 matches at 7 bases. The CDR3 is 15 amino acids. Germline lookup yields CDR1 SGHRS and CDR2 YFSETQ. With V trimmed by 4 bases and J by 4 bases, 10 bases remained unmatched. Written as DNA, the CDR3 is TGCGCCAGCAGCCCGAGAACAGGGGCGGGCACTGAAGCTTTCTTT. Protein product: CASSPRTGAGTEAFF.

The V call is TRBV11-2, the J call TRBJ2-5; D is undetermined. V was shortened by 5 bases and J by 6 bases, with 16 bases between the two germline ends. This CDR3 has 14 amino acids. CDR1 and CDR2 from the germline V gene are SGHAT and FQNNGV. CDR3 in amino acids: CASSPTEAGKTQYF. CDR3 nucleotides: TGTGCCAGCAGCCCCACCGAAGCAGGAAAGACCCAGTACTTC.

The chain combines TRBV2 with TRBJ2-3; 10 bases agree with TRBD2. J was trimmed by 6 bases and V by 2 bases; bases with no gene match: 2. Germline values: CDR1 SNHLY, CDR2 FYNNEI. The CDR3 is 14 residues long. The CDR3 sequence is CASSESGGEDTQYF. In nucleotides, the CDR3 is TGTGCCAGCAGTGAAAGCGGGGGGGAGGATACGCAGTATTTT.

This chain uses TRBV2 with TRBJ1-6, with 9 bases that match TRBD1. The CDR3 is 14 residues long. Germline CDR1 and CDR2: SNHLY and FYNNEI. The junction had 5 bases not matched to a gene; V was cut back by 7 bases and J by 7 bases. CDR3 loop: CASNAGTGNSPLHF. The CDR3 DNA follows: TGTGCCAGCAACGCCGGGACAGGGAATTCACCCCTCCACTTT.

This clone was picked up a small number of times. CDR3: CASSRDRDETQYF. The CDR3 coding sequence is TGTGCCAGCAGCAGGGACAGGGACGAGACCCAGTACTTC. The rearrangement links TRBV11-2 to TRBJ2-5, with 9 nucleotides matching TRBD1. The CDR3 totals 13 residues. V dropped 5 bases and J dropped 5; count of bases not matched to a gene: 3. Germline V CDR1 and CDR2: SGHAT, FQNNGV.

This clone was counted many times. The chain joins TRBV20-1 to TRBJ1-2; no clear D gene. The CDR3 totals 10 residues. The V gene lost 5 bases and the J gene lost 3 bases, with 4 bases spanning the gap. In germline, CDR1 is DFQATT, CDR2 SNEGSKA (reference sequence). CDR3: CSAPHYGYTF. CDR3 DNA: TGCAGTGCTCCGCACTATGGCTACACCTTC.

This chain joins TRBV5-1 and TRBJ1-2; the D gene is possibly TRBD1 (5 bases). Trimming pared 5 bases from V and 8 bases from J, leaving 16 bases between. In germline, CDR1 is SGHRS, CDR2 YFSETQ. The CDR3 runs 13 residues. The CDR3 nucleotides are TGCGCCAGCAGAATAGACAACAGGCAAGGCTACACCTTC. This gives the protein CASRIDNRQGYTF.

This clone was observed a handful of times. This chain uses TRBV5-1 with TRBJ1-5; D not resolved. This CDR3 has 13 amino acids. V lost 4 bases and J lost 2, with 7 bases in between. Per the germline V gene, CDR1 is SGHRS and CDR2 is YFSETQ. The CDR3 nucleotides are TGCGCCAGCAGCCGCGAGGGCAATCAGCCCCAGCATTTT. Translating gives CASSREGNQPQHF.

This chain joins TRBV4-3 and TRBJ2-3; D could derive from TRBD1 or TRBD2 (6 bases each). V dropped 5 bases and J dropped 0 bases, with 18 bases sitting between them. Germline CDR1 reads LGHNA; CDR2 reads YSLEER. This CDR3 has 17 amino acids. Written as DNA, the CDR3 is TGCGCCAGCAGCGCTGGCTCATCGGGGGCTAGCACAGATACGCAGTATTTT. Translating it yields CASSAGSSGASTDTQYF.

The genes are TRBV6-1 and TRBJ2-7; D is possibly TRBD1 or TRBD2 (5 bases each). Per germline, CDR1 MNHNS and CDR2 SASEGT. Trimming pared 1 base from V and 4 bases from J, leaving 17 bases between. This CDR3 spans 16 amino acids. CDR3 bases: TGTGCCAGCAGTGAAGTGAGGGTGCAGGGAGCGTACGAGCAGTACTTC. This translates into CASSEVRVQGAYEQYF.

This chain connects TRBV28 to TRBJ1-2; no clear D gene. Trimming removed 2 bases at V and 3 bases at J, with 10 bases between. Germline CDR1 reads MDHEN; CDR2 reads SYDVKM. The CDR3 is made up of 14 amino acids. CDR3: CASSLRGLDYGYTF. In nucleotides, the CDR3 is TGTGCCAGCAGTTTACGTGGCCTAGACTATGGCTACACCTTC.

The rearrangement uses TRBV5-1 and TRBJ2-5; TRBD2 is a possible D gene (6 bases). V was shortened by 7 bases and J by 4 bases, with 23 bases between the two germline ends. Germline CDR1 SGHRS, CDR2 YFSETQ. The CDR3 is made up of 16 amino acids. CDR3 region: CASLYNGRGTGETQYF. CDR3 nucleotides: TGCGCCAGCCTATATAACGGACGCGGGACGGGAGAGACCCAGTACTTC.

This chain connects TRBV18 to TRBJ1-6; D gene unclear. This CDR3 region has 13 residues. Germline assignment: CDR1 KGHSH and CDR2 LQKENI. V was shortened by 5 bases and J by 9 bases, with 11 bases between the two germline ends. CDR3 sequence: CASSADAGSPLHF. The CDR3 bases are TGTGCCAGCTCAGCGGACGCCGGTTCACCCCTCCACTTT.

This sequence joins TRBV19 and TRBJ1-1, with D tentatively TRBD1 (6 bases). This CDR3 has 14 amino acids. V lost 4 bases and J 6 bases, leaving 15 bases between the germline ends. Germline-derived CDR1 and CDR2 are LNHDA and SQIVND (reference sequence). The CDR3 sequence: CASSTLSGVAEAFF. The DNA of the CDR3 is TGTGCCAGTAGTACCCTGTCAGGGGTCGCTGAAGCTTTCTTT.

CDR3 sequence (DNA): TGTGCCAGCAGTTATCGGGGGCGGACAGATACGCAGTATTTT. Amino acid sequence: CASSYRGRTDTQYF. The chain couples TRBV27 to TRBJ2-3, with D perhaps assigned TRBD1 or TRBD2 (6 bases each). V dropped 4 bases and J dropped 3 bases, with 11 bases sitting between them. The V gene's germline CDR1 is MNHEY and CDR2 SMNVEV (reference sequence). The CDR3 runs to 14 residues.